The clone carrying this T cell receptor beta chain showed up just a few times. The libraries were made with immunoSEQ v3. The assay was immunoSEQ multiplex PCR, and TCRdb's table has in-frame clones only and misses some. Among just over 45,000 clones listed, 70% to 85% were seen once. This specimen comes from a study of TIL therapy for anti-PD-1-resistant metastatic lung cancer. The time point is: pre-treatment sample, taken before nivolumab and TIL therapy. The CDR3 contains 19 residues. CDR1 and CDR2 (germline): MNHNS, SASEGT. The V gene lost 2 bases and the J gene lost 0 bases, with 20 bases spanning the gap.

This TCR was recovered from a man in his 70s with non-small cell lung cancer. This chain joins TRBV6-1 and TRBJ1-5; D is perhaps TRBD1 (6 bases). The source was blood, collected at baseline. DNA for the CDR3: TGTGCCAGCAGTGAATGGGACATCCCCCACGTAGGTAGCAATCAGCCCCAGCATTTT. Residues: CASSEWDIPHVGSNQPQHF.